The TCR beta chain described here comes from a study of cytomegalovirus exposure and HLA in healthy donors. Findings and caveats of the study: The finding came from a later analysis; first-cohort TCR clusters tended to co-occur in the approximately 120 validation repertoires. The authors listed around 150 TCR beta chains as cytomegalovirus-associated. Specificity of a few CMV-associated chains for CMV antigens was verified in vitro. Reports showed the classifier diagnosing cytomegalovirus status with high specificity and sensitivity.

To note about this clone: What it binds is unknown.

The data were produced by immunoSEQ multiplex PCR, yet TCRdb's version contains in-frame clones alone and is incomplete. The repertoire holds 90,000 to 130,000 clones, with around nine tenths as singletons. Deletions cut 0 bases from V and 3 bases from J, with 10 bases between. Germline V lookup: CDR1 SGHDT, CDR2 YYEEEE. There are 14 residues in the CDR3. This clonotype was sampled from a woman aged 25 to 39 in good health and CMV-seropositive. V usage is TRBV5-6 and J usage is TRBJ2-7, with D unclear. The sequenced material came from PBMCs. The CDR3 nucleotides read TGTGCCAGCAGCTTGGCCCCCGCAGGCTACGAGCAGTACTTC. Protein: CASSLAPAGYEQYF.